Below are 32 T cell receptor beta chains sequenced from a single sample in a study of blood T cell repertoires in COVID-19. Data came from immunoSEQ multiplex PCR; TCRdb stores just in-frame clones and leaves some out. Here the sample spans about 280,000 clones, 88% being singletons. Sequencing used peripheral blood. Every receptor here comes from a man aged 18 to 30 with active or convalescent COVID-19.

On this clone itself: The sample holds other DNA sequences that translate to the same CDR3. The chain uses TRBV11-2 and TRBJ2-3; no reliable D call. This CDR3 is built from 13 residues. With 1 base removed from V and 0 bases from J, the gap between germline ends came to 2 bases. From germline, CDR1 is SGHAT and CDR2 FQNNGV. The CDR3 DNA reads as TGTGCCAGCAGCTTAGCTAGCACAGATACGCAGTATTTT. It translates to CASSLASTDTQYF.

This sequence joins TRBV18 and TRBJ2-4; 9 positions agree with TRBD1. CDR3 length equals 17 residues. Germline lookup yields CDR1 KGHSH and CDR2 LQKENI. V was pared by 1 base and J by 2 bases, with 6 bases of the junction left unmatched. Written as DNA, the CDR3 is TGTGCCAGCTCACCACTACAGGGGGCGCGGTCCAAAAACATTCAGTACTTC. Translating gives CASSPLQGARSKNIQYF.

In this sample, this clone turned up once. The CDR3, as DNA: TGTGCCAGTAGTCCGTCAGGGCTGAGCTCCTACGAGCAGTACTTC. This sequence encodes CASSPSGLSSYEQYF. The J gene is TRBJ2-7, the V gene TRBV19, with D possibly being TRBD1 (5 bases). The CDR3 is made up of 15 amino acids. From germline, CDR1 is LNHDA and CDR2 SQIVND (reference sequence). V lost 5 bases to trimming and J lost 0 bases, with 14 bases between them.

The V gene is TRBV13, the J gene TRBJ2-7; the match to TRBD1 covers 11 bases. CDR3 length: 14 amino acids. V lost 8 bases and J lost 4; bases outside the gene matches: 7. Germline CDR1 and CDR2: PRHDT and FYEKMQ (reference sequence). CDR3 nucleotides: TGTGCCAGCGGTCCGGACAGGGGGCAATACGAGCAGTACTTC. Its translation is CASGPDRGQYEQYF.

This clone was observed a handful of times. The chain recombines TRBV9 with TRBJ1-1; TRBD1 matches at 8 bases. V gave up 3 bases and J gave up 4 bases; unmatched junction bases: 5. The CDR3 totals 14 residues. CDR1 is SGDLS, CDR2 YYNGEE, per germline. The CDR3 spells CASSGRTGFTEAFF. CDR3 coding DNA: TGTGCCAGCAGCGGGCGGACAGGGTTCACTGAAGCTTTCTTT.

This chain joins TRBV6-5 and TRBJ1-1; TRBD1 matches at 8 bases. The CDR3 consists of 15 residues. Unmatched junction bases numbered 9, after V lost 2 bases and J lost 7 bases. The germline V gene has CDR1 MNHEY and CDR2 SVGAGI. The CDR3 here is CASSYRLQGAIEAFF. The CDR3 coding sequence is TGTGCCAGCAGTTACCGCCTCCAGGGGGCGATTGAAGCTTTCTTT.

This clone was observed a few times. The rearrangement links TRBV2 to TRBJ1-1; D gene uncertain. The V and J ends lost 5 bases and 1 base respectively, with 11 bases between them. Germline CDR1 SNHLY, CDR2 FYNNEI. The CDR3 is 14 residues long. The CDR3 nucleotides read TGTGCCAGCAGTAACATTGGTCAGAACACTGAAGCTTTCTTT. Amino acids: CASSNIGQNTEAFF.

The CDR3 DNA follows: TGTGCCATCAGTGACCCAGCGGGGCAAGAGACCCAGTACTTC. It is translated as CAISDPAGQETQYF. This chain uses TRBV10-3 with TRBJ2-5, with 7 bases aligning to TRBD2. The CDR3 runs to 14 residues. The junction had 3 bases not matched to a gene; V was cut back by 3 bases and J by 2 bases. Germline CDR1 and CDR2: ENHRY and SYGVKD.

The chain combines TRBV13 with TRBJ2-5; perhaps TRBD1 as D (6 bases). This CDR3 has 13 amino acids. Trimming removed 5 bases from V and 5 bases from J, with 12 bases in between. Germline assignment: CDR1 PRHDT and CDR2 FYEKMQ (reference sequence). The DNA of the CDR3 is TGTGCCAGCAGCCCCGGAAGGGGGGAGACCCAGTACTTC. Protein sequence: CASSPGRGETQYF.

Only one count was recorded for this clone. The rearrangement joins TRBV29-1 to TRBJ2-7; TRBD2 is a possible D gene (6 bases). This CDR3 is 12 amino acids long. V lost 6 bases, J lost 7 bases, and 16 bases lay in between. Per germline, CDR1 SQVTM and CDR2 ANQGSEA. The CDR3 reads CSVRGRAWEQYF. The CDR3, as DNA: TGCAGCGTGCGGGGCAGGGCGTGGGAGCAGTACTTC.

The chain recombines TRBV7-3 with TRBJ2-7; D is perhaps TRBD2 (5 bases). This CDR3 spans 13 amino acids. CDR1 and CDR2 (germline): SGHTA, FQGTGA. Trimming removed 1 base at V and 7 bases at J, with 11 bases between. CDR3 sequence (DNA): TGTGCCAGCAGCTTAAGTCTCTCGGGGGAGCAGTACTTC. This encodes CASSLSLSGEQYF.

CDR3 region: CASSSRDTRGAEAFF. CDR3 nucleotides: TGCGCCAGCAGCTCTCGGGACACGCGTGGGGCTGAAGCTTTCTTT. The chain carries TRBV5-1 and TRBJ1-1, with D possibly matching TRBD1 (6 bases). The CDR3 runs 15 residues. Germline assignment: CDR1 SGHRS and CDR2 YFSETQ. Deletions cut 3 bases from V and 6 bases from J, with 18 bases between.

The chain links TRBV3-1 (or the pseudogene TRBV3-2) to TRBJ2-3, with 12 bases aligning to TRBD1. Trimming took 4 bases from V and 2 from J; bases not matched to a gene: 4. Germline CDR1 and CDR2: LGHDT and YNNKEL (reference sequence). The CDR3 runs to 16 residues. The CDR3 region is CASSPRDRGLTDTQYF. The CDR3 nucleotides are TGTGCCAGCAGCCCGAGGGACAGGGGGCTCACAGATACGCAGTATTTT.

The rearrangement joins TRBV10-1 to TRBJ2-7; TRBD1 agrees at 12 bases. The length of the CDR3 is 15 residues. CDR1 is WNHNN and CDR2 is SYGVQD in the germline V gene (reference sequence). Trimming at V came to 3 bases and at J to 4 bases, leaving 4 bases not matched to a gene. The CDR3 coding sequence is TGCGCCAGCAGTGAAGGGACAGGGGGCATGTACGAGCAGTACTTC. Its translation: CASSEGTGGMYEQYF.

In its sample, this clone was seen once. The CDR3 DNA sequence: TGTGCCAGCACAGGGGGCAACTCTGGGGCCAACGTCCTGACTTTC. Its translation is CASTGGNSGANVLTF. V gene TRBV28 combines with J gene TRBJ2-6, with 8 bases matching TRBD1. Germline-derived CDR1 and CDR2 are MDHEN and SYDVKM. CDR3 size: 15 residues. With 7 bases clipped from V and 0 bases from J, the junction kept 2 bases outside the gene matches.

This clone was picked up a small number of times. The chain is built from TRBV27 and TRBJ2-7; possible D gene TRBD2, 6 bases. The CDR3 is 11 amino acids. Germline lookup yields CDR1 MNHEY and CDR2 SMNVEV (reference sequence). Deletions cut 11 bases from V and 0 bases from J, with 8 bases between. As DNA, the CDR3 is TGTGCCGTGGGAGGCTCCTACGAGCAGTACTTC. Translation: CAVGGSYEQYF.

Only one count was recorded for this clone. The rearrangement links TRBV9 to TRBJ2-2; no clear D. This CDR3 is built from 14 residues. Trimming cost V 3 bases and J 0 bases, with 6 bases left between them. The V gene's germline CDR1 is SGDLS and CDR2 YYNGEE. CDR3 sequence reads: CASSDWSNTGELFF. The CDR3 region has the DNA TGTGCCAGCAGCGACTGGTCGAACACCGGGGAGCTGTTTTTT.

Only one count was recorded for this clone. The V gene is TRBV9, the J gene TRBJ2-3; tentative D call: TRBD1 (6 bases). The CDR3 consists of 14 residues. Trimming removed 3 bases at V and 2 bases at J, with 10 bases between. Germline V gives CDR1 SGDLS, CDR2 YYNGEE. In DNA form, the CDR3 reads TGTGCCAGCAGCGGCCGGGACATCACAGATACGCAGTATTTT. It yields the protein CASSGRDITDTQYF.

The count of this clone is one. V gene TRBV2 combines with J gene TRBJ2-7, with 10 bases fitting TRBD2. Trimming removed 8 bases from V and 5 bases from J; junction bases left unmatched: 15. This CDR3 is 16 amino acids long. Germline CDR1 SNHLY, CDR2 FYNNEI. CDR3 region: CASSPRQRGGGDEQYF. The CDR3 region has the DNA TGTGCCAGCTCCCCACGGCAGCGGGGGGGCGGCGACGAGCAGTACTTC.

The CDR3 here is CASSQGSGTGELFF. The CDR3 DNA reads TGTGCCAGCAGCCAAGGGTCGGGTACCGGGGAGCTGTTTTTT. The V gene is TRBV14, the J gene TRBJ2-2, with unresolved D. The V end lost 1 base, the J end lost 5 bases, and 8 bases lay between the germline ends. The CDR3 has 14 amino acids. From germline, CDR1 is SGHDN and CDR2 FVKESK.

CDR3 residues: CASSQDSGYYGYTF. In DNA form, the CDR3 reads TGCGCCAGCAGCCAAGATTCGGGATACTATGGCTACACCTTC. The chain employs TRBV4-3 and TRBJ1-2; no firm D call. Trimming pared 0 bases from V and 3 bases from J, leaving 8 bases between. From germline, CDR1 is LGHNA and CDR2 YSLEER. This CDR3 contains 14 residues.

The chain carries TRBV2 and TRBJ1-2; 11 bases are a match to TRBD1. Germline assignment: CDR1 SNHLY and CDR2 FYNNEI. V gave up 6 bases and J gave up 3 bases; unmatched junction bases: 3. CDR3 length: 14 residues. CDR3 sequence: CASRDRGLDYGYTF. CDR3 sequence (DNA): TGTGCCAGCAGGGACAGGGGGCTAGACTATGGCTACACCTTC. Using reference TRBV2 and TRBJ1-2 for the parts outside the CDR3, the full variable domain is EPEVTQTPSHQVTQMGQEVILRCVPISNHLYFYWYRQILGQKVEFLVSFYNNEISEKSEIFDDQFSVERPDGSNFTLKIRSTKLEDSAMYFCASRDRGLDYGYTFGSGTRLTVV.

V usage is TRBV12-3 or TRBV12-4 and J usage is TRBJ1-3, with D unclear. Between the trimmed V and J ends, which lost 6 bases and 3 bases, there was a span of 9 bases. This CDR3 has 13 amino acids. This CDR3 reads CASRNNDGNTIYF. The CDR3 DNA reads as TGTGCCAGCAGAAACAACGATGGAAACACCATATATTTT.

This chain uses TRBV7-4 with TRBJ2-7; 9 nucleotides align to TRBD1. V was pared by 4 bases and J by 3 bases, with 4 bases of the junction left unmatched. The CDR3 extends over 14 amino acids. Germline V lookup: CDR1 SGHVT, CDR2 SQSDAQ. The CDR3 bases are TGTGCCAGCAGCTCACGGGACAGGGTCTACGAGCAGTACTTC. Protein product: CASSSRDRVYEQYF. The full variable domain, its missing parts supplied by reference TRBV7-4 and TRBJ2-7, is GAGVSQSPRYKVAKRGRDVALRCDSISGHVTLYWYRQTLGQGSEVLTYSQSDAQRDKSGRPSGRFSAERPERSVSTLKIQRTEQGDSAVYLCASSSRDRVYEQYFGPGTRLTVT.

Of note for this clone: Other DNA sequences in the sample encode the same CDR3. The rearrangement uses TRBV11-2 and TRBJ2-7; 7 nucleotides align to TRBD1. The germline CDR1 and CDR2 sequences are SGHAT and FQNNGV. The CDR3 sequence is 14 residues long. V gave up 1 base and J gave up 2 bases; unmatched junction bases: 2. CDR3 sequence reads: CASSLGQGAYEQYF. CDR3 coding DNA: TGTGCCAGCAGCTTAGGACAGGGAGCCTACGAGCAGTACTTC.

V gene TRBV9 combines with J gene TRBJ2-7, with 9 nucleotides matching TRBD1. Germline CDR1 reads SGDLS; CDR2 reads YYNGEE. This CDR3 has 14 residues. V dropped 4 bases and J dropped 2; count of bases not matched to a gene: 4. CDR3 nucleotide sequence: TGTGCCAGCAGCCCGACAGGGGGACCCTACGAGCAGTACTTC. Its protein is CASSPTGGPYEQYF.

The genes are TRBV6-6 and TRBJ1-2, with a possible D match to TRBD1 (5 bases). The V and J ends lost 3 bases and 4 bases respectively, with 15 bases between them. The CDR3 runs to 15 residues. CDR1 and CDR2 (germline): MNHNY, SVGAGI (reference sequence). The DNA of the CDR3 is TGTGCCAGCAGTTATTCAGGGCCCGAACTCTATGGCTACACCTTC. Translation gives CASSYSGPELYGYTF.

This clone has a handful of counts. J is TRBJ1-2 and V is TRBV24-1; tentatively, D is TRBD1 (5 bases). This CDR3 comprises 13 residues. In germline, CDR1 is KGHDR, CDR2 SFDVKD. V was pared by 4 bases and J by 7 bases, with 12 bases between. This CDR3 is CATSEDSFFGYTF. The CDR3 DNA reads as TGTGCCACCAGTGAAGACAGTTTCTTTGGCTACACCTTC.

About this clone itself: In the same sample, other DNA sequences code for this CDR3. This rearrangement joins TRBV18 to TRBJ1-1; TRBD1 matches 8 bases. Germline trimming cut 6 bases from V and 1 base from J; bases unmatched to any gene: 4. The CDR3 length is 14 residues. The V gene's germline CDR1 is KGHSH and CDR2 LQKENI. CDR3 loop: CASSPGTGNTEAFF. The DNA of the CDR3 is TGTGCCAGCTCTCCCGGGACAGGGAACACTGAAGCTTTCTTT.

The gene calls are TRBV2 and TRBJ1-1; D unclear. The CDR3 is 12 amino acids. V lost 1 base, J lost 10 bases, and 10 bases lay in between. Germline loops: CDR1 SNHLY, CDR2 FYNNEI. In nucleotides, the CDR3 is TGTGCCAGCAGTGAAGGACCAGCGGGAGCTTTCTTT. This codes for CASSEGPAGAFF.

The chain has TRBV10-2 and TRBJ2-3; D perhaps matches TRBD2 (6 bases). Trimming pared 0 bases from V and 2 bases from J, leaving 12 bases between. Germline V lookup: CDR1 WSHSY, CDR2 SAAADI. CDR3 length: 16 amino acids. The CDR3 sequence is CASSESGLAFTDTQYF. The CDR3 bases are TGCGCCAGCAGTGAGTCAGGGCTAGCGTTCACAGATACGCAGTATTTT.

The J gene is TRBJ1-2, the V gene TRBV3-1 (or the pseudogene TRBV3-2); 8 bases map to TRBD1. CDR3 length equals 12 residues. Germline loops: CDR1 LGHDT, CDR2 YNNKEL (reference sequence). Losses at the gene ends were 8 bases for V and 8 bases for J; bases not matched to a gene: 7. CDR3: CASDNRGGGYTF. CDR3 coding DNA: TGTGCCAGCGACAACAGGGGGGGCGGCTACACCTTC.